This is a list of T cell receptor beta chains from one sample in a study of identical twins. A single record per CDR3 protein comes from TCRdb applying MiXCR to the 5' RACE reads. Of over 550,000 distinct CDR3 sequences in the sample, roughly 6.6% were seen once. These data also featured in a second study, about yellow fever vaccine responses in identical twins.

Material: PBMCs. These receptors came from a woman aged 18-29 years in good health. CDR3s include the opening cysteine and the closing phenylalanine or tryptophan. Each record gives: J gene, V gene, clone size, D gene, CDR3 protein, CDR3 DNA. The D gene is left open where the match is weak. Clone size is not always given. Where it is, it says once, few, many or a class for expanded clones.

j_call: TRBJ2-1; v_call: TRBV7-9; clone_size: many; d_call: TRBD2; cdr3_aa: CASSLLAGPYNEQFF; cdr3_nt: TGTGCCAGCAGCTTATTAGCGGGGCCGTACAATGAGCAGTTCTTC
j_call: TRBJ2-3; v_call: TRBV24-1; clone_size: .; d_call: TRBD2; cdr3_aa: CATSQGTSGKLDTQYF; cdr3_nt: TGTGCCACCAGCCAGGGGACTAGCGGAAAATTAGATACGCAGTATTTT
j_call: TRBJ2-3; v_call: TRBV28; clone_size: .; d_call: .; cdr3_aa: CAGRGTDTQYF; cdr3_nt: TGTGCCGGTAGGGGCACAGATACGCAGTATTTT
j_call: TRBJ2-3; v_call: TRBV28; clone_size: many; d_call: .; cdr3_aa: CASSGTATDTQYF; cdr3_nt: TGTGCCAGCAGTGGGACGGCCACAGATACGCAGTATTTT
j_call: TRBJ1-6; v_call: TRBV25-1; clone_size: many; d_call: .; cdr3_aa: CASSEYWGSNSPLHF; cdr3_nt: TGTGCCAGCAGTGAATACTGGGGGAGCAATTCACCCCTCCACTTT
j_call: TRBJ2-7; v_call: TRBV6-1; clone_size: few; d_call: .; cdr3_aa: CASTSGQFYEQYF; cdr3_nt: TGTGCCAGCACAAGCGGGCAATTCTACGAGCAGTACTTC
j_call: TRBJ1-6; v_call: TRBV5-6; clone_size: .; d_call: .; cdr3_aa: CASSLGGPENWSPLHF; cdr3_nt: TGTGCCAGCAGCTTGGGAGGGCCGGAGAATTGGTCACCCCTCCACTTT
j_call: TRBJ2-7; v_call: TRBV12-3/TRBV12-4; clone_size: many; d_call: .; cdr3_aa: CASSLPPSDEQYF; cdr3_nt: TGTGCCAGCAGTTTACCGCCGTCAGACGAGCAGTACTTC
j_call: TRBJ1-1; v_call: TRBV20-1; clone_size: .; d_call: TRBD1; cdr3_aa: CSARAGTGGFGNTEAFF; cdr3_nt: TGCAGTGCTAGAGCCGGGACAGGAGGTTTCGGGAACACTGAAGCTTTCTTT
j_call: TRBJ2-1; v_call: TRBV12-3/TRBV12-4; clone_size: .; d_call: .; cdr3_aa: CASSPGDRNNEQFF; cdr3_nt: TGTGCCAGCAGTCCGGGGGACAGAAACAATGAGCAGTTCTTC
j_call: TRBJ2-7; v_call: TRBV20-1; clone_size: few; d_call: .; cdr3_aa: CSARGARTSYEQYF; cdr3_nt: TGCAGTGCTAGAGGGGCCCGGACCTCCTACGAGCAGTACTTC
j_call: TRBJ2-2; v_call: TRBV3-1; clone_size: many; d_call: .; cdr3_aa: CASSQEGTNTGELFF; cdr3_nt: TGTGCCAGCAGCCAAGAGGGTACGAACACCGGGGAGCTGTTTTTT
j_call: TRBJ2-1; v_call: TRBV3-1; clone_size: many; d_call: TRBD1; cdr3_aa: CASSQPRTGDEQFF; cdr3_nt: TGTGCCAGCAGCCAACCCCGGACAGGGGATGAGCAGTTCTTC
j_call: TRBJ1-2; v_call: TRBV12-3/TRBV12-4; clone_size: few; d_call: .; cdr3_aa: CASRDKTGNYGYTF; cdr3_nt: TGTGCCAGCAGGGATAAGACGGGGAACTATGGCTACACCTTC
j_call: TRBJ1-3; v_call: TRBV11-2; clone_size: .; d_call: .; cdr3_aa: CASSLGVGTSSGNTIYF; cdr3_nt: TGTGCCAGCAGCTTAGGGGTTGGCACGAGCTCTGGAAACACCATATATTTT
j_call: TRBJ2-1; v_call: TRBV20-1; clone_size: few; d_call: TRBD1; cdr3_aa: CSARGGQASYNEQFF; cdr3_nt: TGCAGTGCTAGGGGGGGACAGGCCTCCTACAATGAGCAGTTCTTC
j_call: TRBJ2-5; v_call: TRBV7-9; clone_size: few; d_call: TRBD1; cdr3_aa: CASSLAGDSQETQYF; cdr3_nt: TGTGCCAGCAGCTTAGCGGGGGACAGCCAAGAGACCCAGTACTTC
j_call: TRBJ2-3; v_call: TRBV12-3/TRBV12-4; clone_size: many; d_call: .; cdr3_aa: CASSTADTQYF; cdr3_nt: TGTGCCAGCTCTACCGCAGATACGCAGTATTTT
j_call: TRBJ2-5; v_call: TRBV5-1; clone_size: .; d_call: TRBD1; cdr3_aa: CASLGQNQETQYF; cdr3_nt: TGCGCCAGCCTGGGACAGAATCAAGAGACCCAGTACTTC
j_call: TRBJ2-6; v_call: TRBV11-1; clone_size: .; d_call: .; cdr3_aa: CASTTSVFLGDSGANVLTF; cdr3_nt: TGTGCCAGCACCACCTCCGTCTTTTTGGGGGACTCTGGGGCCAACGTCCTGACTTTC
j_call: TRBJ2-7; v_call: TRBV6-1; clone_size: few; d_call: .; cdr3_aa: CASSEARSQQYF; cdr3_nt: TGTGCCAGCAGTGAAGCGAGGTCGCAGCAGTACTTC
j_call: TRBJ2-5; v_call: TRBV10-3; clone_size: many; d_call: .; cdr3_aa: CAISESPQETQYF; cdr3_nt: TGTGCCATCAGTGAGTCCCCCCAAGAGACCCAGTACTTC
j_call: TRBJ1-6; v_call: TRBV3-1; clone_size: .; d_call: .; cdr3_aa: CARSEGINSPLHF; cdr3_nt: TGTGCCAGAAGTGAGGGTATCAATTCACCCCTCCACTTT
j_call: TRBJ2-3; v_call: TRBV12-3/TRBV12-4; clone_size: .; d_call: TRBD2; cdr3_aa: CASSFRISGVVKTDTQYF; cdr3_nt: TGTGCCAGCAGTTTTAGGATTAGCGGGGTTGTTAAGACAGATACGCAGTATTTT
j_call: TRBJ2-3; v_call: TRBV28; clone_size: .; d_call: TRBD2; cdr3_aa: CASSSSGTADTQYF; cdr3_nt: TGTGCCAGCAGTTCTAGCGGGACCGCAGATACGCAGTATTTT
j_call: TRBJ2-1; v_call: TRBV10-2; clone_size: many; d_call: .; cdr3_aa: CASSDPLLGAQFNEQFF; cdr3_nt: TGCGCCAGCAGTGACCCCCTATTGGGGGCCCAATTTAATGAGCAGTTCTTC
j_call: TRBJ1-2; v_call: TRBV20-1; clone_size: .; d_call: .; cdr3_aa: CSARAGRTLYGYTF; cdr3_nt: TGCAGTGCTAGAGCGGGCAGAACTTTATATGGCTACACCTTC